The next 29 T cell receptor beta chains were all read from a single sample in a study of shared T cell receptors in the human thymus (dated by TCRdb to about 2021). The library was produced with the immunoSEQ multiplex PCR assay. The table was pulled from immuneACCESS by TCRdb, which kept in-frame rearrangements only. Such tables lose some clones; where checked, under half of the loss comes from unresolved V genes, and the rest has no known cause. This sample holds roughly 660,000 clones; 88% were observed only once. The ten largest clones represent about 0.01% of the sample. These data also featured in a second study, about human thymus T cells.

The sample comprised thymocytes. The receptors come from a boy less than two years old with a congenital heart defect. Donor details come from another sample of the same person, matched by shared clones.

CDR3 nucleotides: TGCGCCAGCAGCCTCCAGGGGTCTGGCTACACCTTC. Protein sequence: CASSLQGSGYTF. The rearrangement uses TRBV4-3 and TRBJ1-2; TRBD1 might be the D (6 bases). The CDR3 is 12 residues long. V lost 4 bases, J lost 7 bases, and 10 bases lay in between. Germline V gives CDR1 LGHNA, CDR2 YSLEER.

The V call is TRBV12-5, the J call TRBJ2-5; 10 nucleotides line up with TRBD2. The CDR3 has 21 residues. The ends lost 6 bases at V and 5 bases at J; junction bases unmatched: 27. Germline assignment: CDR1 LGHNT and CDR2 FRNRAP. Here the CDR3 DNA reads TGTGCTAGTGGCCCCCCTCTGCCAGCGGGAGGGACTGACCGGAGGAACGAGACCCAGTACTTC. Translation: CASGPPLPAGGTDRRNETQYF.

This chain joins TRBV2 and TRBJ2-3, with TRBD2 matching 7 bases. J gave up 5 bases and V 2 bases, and 10 bases lay outside the gene matches. Germline V lookup: CDR1 SNHLY, CDR2 FYNNEI. The CDR3 sequence is 16 residues long. The CDR3 DNA reads as TGTGCCAGCAGTGAAAGGTCTAGCGGAGGGAGAGATACGCAGTATTTT. This sequence encodes CASSERSSGGRDTQYF.

This clone was counted a few times. The V gene is TRBV5-1, the J gene TRBJ2-5, with D maybe TRBD2 (6 bases). V was pared by 4 bases and J by 1 base, with 14 bases between. This CDR3 has 15 amino acids. Germline V gene sequence: CDR1 SGHRS, CDR2 YFSETQ. The CDR3 is CASSLHRETQETQYF. CDR3 DNA sequence: TGCGCCAGCAGCCTTCACCGGGAGACCCAAGAGACCCAGTACTTC.

The rearrangement links TRBV7-2 to TRBJ2-3; 11 nucleotides line up with TRBD2. V lost 5 bases to trimming and J lost 0 bases; unmatched junction nucleotides: 7. Per the germline V gene, CDR1 is SGHTA and CDR2 is FQGNSA. CDR3 length: 17 residues. The CDR3 loop reads CASSQGLAEPSTDTQYF. Written as DNA, the CDR3 is TGTGCCAGCAGCCAGGGACTAGCGGAGCCTAGCACAGATACGCAGTATTTT.

The chain carries TRBV30 and TRBJ2-5; 9 bases line up with TRBD2. The CDR3 has 16 residues. V was pared by 4 bases and J by 5 bases, with 14 bases of the junction left unmatched. Germline assignment: CDR1 GTSNPN and CDR2 SVGIG (reference sequence). The CDR3 here is CAWKAPREGLGETQYF. CDR3 DNA sequence: TGTGCCTGGAAAGCACCGCGGGAGGGCCTTGGGGAGACCCAGTACTTC.

The V call is TRBV14, the J call TRBJ2-7; TRBD2 aligns across 8 bases. This CDR3 region has 16 residues. V lost 3 bases, J lost 0 bases, and 7 bases stayed unmatched. Germline CDR1 reads SGHDN; CDR2 reads FVKESK. The CDR3 here is CASSHRTSRSSYEQYF. CDR3 DNA: TGTGCCAGCAGCCACAGGACTAGCCGAAGCTCCTACGAGCAGTACTTC.

The rearrangement joins TRBV27 to TRBJ2-1; 9 bases map to TRBD2. The V segment lost 5 bases and the J segment 0 bases; nucleotides outside the gene matches: 11. Germline-derived CDR1 and CDR2 are MNHEY and SMNVEV (reference sequence). CDR3 length: 18 amino acids. CDR3: CASSPPGLAFSSYNEQFF. CDR3 nucleotide sequence: TGTGCCAGCAGTCCCCCGGGACTAGCCTTTAGCTCCTACAATGAGCAGTTCTTC.

V and J are TRBV10-1 and TRBJ2-1; D is possibly TRBD2 (6 bases). CDR3 length equals 15 residues. V lost 7 bases and J lost 5, with 18 bases in between. Germline CDR1 reads WNHNN; CDR2 reads SYGVQD (reference sequence). The CDR3 sequence: CASTKRLASHNEQFF. The CDR3 DNA sequence: TGCGCCAGCACTAAGCGGCTAGCGAGTCACAATGAGCAGTTCTTC.

The V gene is TRBV5-6, the J gene TRBJ2-3; 13 bases line up with TRBD2. Germline trimming cut 4 bases from V and 3 bases from J; bases unmatched to any gene: 2. Germline V gene lookup returns CDR1 SGHDT and CDR2 YYEEEE. The CDR3 totals 15 residues. The CDR3 loop reads CASSRGLAGTDTQYF. The CDR3 region has the DNA TGTGCCAGCAGCCGGGGACTAGCGGGAACAGATACGCAGTATTTT.

The rearrangement links TRBV29-1 to TRBJ1-1; D uncertain. Germline V gene data show CDR1 as SQVTM and CDR2 as ANQGSEA. Trimming took off 3 bases at V and 3 bases at J, with 17 bases between the two ends. This CDR3 spans 15 amino acids. CDR3 in DNA: TGCAGCGTTGACCCGGCGGAACGTCGAGACACTGAAGCTTTCTTT. Translation gives CSVDPAERRDTEAFF.

J is TRBJ1-5 and V is TRBV28; 9 bases align to TRBD1. This CDR3 spans 15 amino acids. Germline V CDR1 and CDR2: MDHEN, SYDVKM. V dropped 5 bases and J dropped 2; count of bases not matched to a gene: 4. The CDR3 spells CASSTDRGGNQPQHF. The CDR3 DNA reads as TGTGCCAGCAGTACGGACAGGGGAGGCAATCAGCCCCAGCATTTT.

The V and J genes are TRBV27 and TRBJ1-5, with D perhaps TRBD1 (5 bases). Germline V gene sequence: CDR1 MNHEY, CDR2 SMNVEV (reference sequence). Trimming pared 3 bases from V and 5 bases from J, leaving 11 bases between. This CDR3 is built from 14 residues. CDR3 protein: CASSFRGRDQPQHF. The CDR3, as DNA: TGTGCCAGCAGTTTTCGGGGGAGGGATCAGCCCCAGCATTTT.

The chain has TRBV27 and TRBJ2-7, with D possibly matching TRBD2 (5 bases). With 7 bases removed from V and 4 bases from J, the gap between germline ends came to 23 bases. The CDR3 covers 16 residues. The germline V gene encodes CDR1 MNHEY and CDR2 SMNVEV (reference sequence). The CDR3 region is CASTPRRRSGFYEQYF. CDR3 nucleotides: TGTGCCAGCACTCCGAGGAGGCGGTCGGGCTTTTACGAGCAGTACTTC.

V gene TRBV19 combines with J gene TRBJ1-3, with D uncertain. CDR3 length equals 14 residues. Germline lookup yields CDR1 LNHDA and CDR2 SQIVND (reference sequence). V was trimmed by 5 bases and J by 2 bases, leaving 10 bases between them. The CDR3 sequence: CASSWAETGNTIYF. CDR3 DNA: TGTGCCAGTAGTTGGGCAGAGACTGGAAACACCATATATTTT.

V usage is TRBV11-2 and J usage is TRBJ2-7; TRBD1 matches at 9 bases. The germline CDR1 and CDR2 sequences are SGHAT and FQNNGV. Trimming took 5 bases from V and 7 from J; bases not matched to a gene: 9. There are 14 residues in the CDR3. The CDR3 here is CASSQDRGRGEQYF. The DNA of the CDR3 is TGTGCCAGCAGCCAGGACAGGGGCCGCGGGGAGCAGTACTTC.

The chain combines TRBV19 with TRBJ1-2; the match to TRBD1 covers 12 bases. Trimming took 3 bases from V and 2 from J; bases not matched to a gene: 10. This CDR3 is built from 18 residues. Looked up from germline, CDR1 is LNHDA and CDR2 is SQIVND (reference sequence). The CDR3 protein is CASSIRTGQGAKNYGYTF. The CDR3 DNA reads TGTGCCAGTAGTATCCGGACGGGACAGGGGGCGAAGAACTATGGCTACACCTTC.

V and J are TRBV11-3 and TRBJ1-1; no clear D. Germline lookup yields CDR1 SGHNT and CDR2 YENEEA. The V and J ends lost 5 bases and 8 bases respectively, with 15 bases between them. There are 13 residues in the CDR3. CDR3 sequence: CASSPSQAQEAFF. The DNA for the CDR3 is TGTGCCAGCAGCCCCTCTCAAGCCCAAGAAGCTTTCTTT. Full variable domain (rest looked up from reference TRBV11-3 and TRBJ1-1): EAGVVQSPRYKIIEKKQPVAFWCNPISGHNTLYWYLQNLGQGPELLIRYENEEAVDDSQLPKDRFSAERLKGVDSTLKIQPAELGDSAVYLCASSPSQAQEAFFGQGTRLTVV.

The chain employs TRBV12-5 and TRBJ1-5, with D uncertain. CDR1 LGHNT and CDR2 FRNRAP come from the germline V gene. V gave up 7 bases and J gave up 2 bases, with 15 bases separating them. The CDR3 is 15 amino acids. The CDR3 spells CASADAREGNQPQHF. Written as DNA, the CDR3 is TGTGCTAGTGCAGACGCCCGGGAGGGCAATCAGCCCCAGCATTTT. Filled out from reference TRBV12-5 and TRBJ1-5, the complete variable domain reads DARVTQTPRHKVTEMGQEVTMRCQPILGHNTVFWYRQTMMQGLELLAYFRNRAPLDDSGMPKDRFSAEMPDATLATLKIQPSEPRDSAVYFCASADAREGNQPQHFGDGTRLSIL.

The chain links TRBV5-8 to TRBJ2-5; 8 positions agree with TRBD1. This CDR3 has 15 residues. CDR1 is SGHTS, CDR2 YDEGEE, per germline. V lost 1 base, J lost 0 bases, and 2 bases stayed unmatched. The CDR3: CASSLSQGDQETQYF. CDR3 nucleotides: TGTGCCAGCAGCTTGTCACAGGGGGACCAAGAGACCCAGTACTTC. Looking up the rest from reference TRBV5-8 and TRBJ2-5 gives the full variable domain: EAGVTQSPTHLIKTRGQQATLRCSPISGHTSVYWYQQALGLGLQFLLWYDEGEERNRGNFPPRFSGRQFPNYSSELNVNALELEDSALYLCASSLSQGDQETQYFGPGTRLLVL.

This rearrangement joins TRBV28 to TRBJ2-7; D is unclear. CDR3 length equals 12 residues. The V gene lost 4 bases and the J gene lost 6 bases, with 10 bases spanning the gap. In germline, CDR1 is MDHEN, CDR2 SYDVKM. This CDR3 reads CASSYSRPEQYF. The CDR3 DNA follows: TGTGCCAGCAGTTACAGTAGGCCCGAGCAGTACTTC.

This chain connects TRBV4-2 to TRBJ2-1, with 13 positions matching TRBD2. The CDR3 is 21 residues long. The junction had 17 bases not matched to a gene; V was cut back by 2 bases and J by 4 bases. CDR1 is LGHNA and CDR2 is YNFKEQ in the germline V gene. The CDR3: CASSQTIPGLAGRGVYNEQFF. The CDR3 bases are TGTGCCAGCAGCCAAACAATCCCGGGACTAGCGGGAAGAGGGGTTTACAATGAGCAGTTCTTC.

This clone was detected only once. The gene calls are TRBV6-5 and TRBJ2-5; unclear D gene. This CDR3 spans 11 amino acids. The V end was cut by 2 bases, the J end by 7 bases, with 5 bases between. Germline-derived CDR1 and CDR2 are MNHEY and SVGAGI. The CDR3 loop is CASSYGGTQYF. DNA for the CDR3: TGTGCCAGCAGTTACGGCGGGACCCAGTACTTC.

The chain couples TRBV9 to TRBJ2-1; 10 positions agree with TRBD2. CDR1 is SGDLS and CDR2 is YYNGEE in the germline V gene. The CDR3 consists of 15 residues. The ends lost 4 bases at V and 5 bases at J; junction bases unmatched: 6. The CDR3 bases are TGTGCCAGCAGCTCGGGGACTAGCGAAAACAATGAGCAGTTCTTC. Protein: CASSSGTSENNEQFF.

The gene calls are TRBV4-3 and TRBJ2-3; 7 bases line up with TRBD1. The V and J ends lost 6 bases and 0 bases, in that order; junction bases with no gene match: 15. Germline CDR1 reads LGHNA; CDR2 reads YSLEER. The CDR3 sequence is 18 residues long. The CDR3, as DNA: TGCGCCAGCAGAGCCGGGACAGCCTCCTCGACTAGCACAGATACGCAGTATTTT. Translation: CASRAGTASSTSTDTQYF.

The chain couples TRBV5-8 to TRBJ2-7, with D possibly being TRBD1 (5 bases). V lost 4 bases and J 0 bases, leaving 14 bases between the germline ends. The CDR3 loop spans 15 amino acids. The germline V gene has CDR1 SGHTS and CDR2 YDEGEE. The CDR3 nucleotides are TGTGCCAGCAGCCTTAACAGGAAAAACTCCTACGAGCAGTACTTC. Protein sequence: CASSLNRKNSYEQYF.

The chain combines TRBV5-4 with TRBJ2-2, with D possibly TRBD1 on 6 matching bases. CDR1 and CDR2 from the germline V gene are SGHNT and YYREEE (reference sequence). There are 16 residues in the CDR3. V was shortened by 3 bases and J by 4 bases, with 16 bases between the two germline ends. The CDR3 is CASSSQGRLSTGELFF. Written as DNA, the CDR3 is TGTGCCAGCAGCTCCCAGGGGAGACTGAGCACCGGGGAGCTGTTTTTT.

This chain joins TRBV5-1 and TRBJ2-7; a possible D gene is TRBD1 (5 bases). The CDR3 is 14 residues long. In germline, CDR1 is SGHRS, CDR2 YFSETQ. Trimming stripped 5 bases from V and 0 bases from J, with 12 bases between. Here the CDR3 reads CASSEWGLSYEQYF. DNA of the CDR3: TGCGCCAGCAGTGAATGGGGCCTCTCCTACGAGCAGTACTTC.

The gene calls are TRBV29-1 and TRBJ2-1; D gene unclear. With 8 bases removed from V and 1 base from J, the gap between germline ends came to 12 bases. Germline V gene sequence: CDR1 SQVTM, CDR2 ANQGSEA. The CDR3 covers 13 residues. CDR3: CSPAERSYNEQFF. The CDR3 DNA reads TGCAGCCCCGCGGAGCGTTCCTACAATGAGCAGTTCTTC.